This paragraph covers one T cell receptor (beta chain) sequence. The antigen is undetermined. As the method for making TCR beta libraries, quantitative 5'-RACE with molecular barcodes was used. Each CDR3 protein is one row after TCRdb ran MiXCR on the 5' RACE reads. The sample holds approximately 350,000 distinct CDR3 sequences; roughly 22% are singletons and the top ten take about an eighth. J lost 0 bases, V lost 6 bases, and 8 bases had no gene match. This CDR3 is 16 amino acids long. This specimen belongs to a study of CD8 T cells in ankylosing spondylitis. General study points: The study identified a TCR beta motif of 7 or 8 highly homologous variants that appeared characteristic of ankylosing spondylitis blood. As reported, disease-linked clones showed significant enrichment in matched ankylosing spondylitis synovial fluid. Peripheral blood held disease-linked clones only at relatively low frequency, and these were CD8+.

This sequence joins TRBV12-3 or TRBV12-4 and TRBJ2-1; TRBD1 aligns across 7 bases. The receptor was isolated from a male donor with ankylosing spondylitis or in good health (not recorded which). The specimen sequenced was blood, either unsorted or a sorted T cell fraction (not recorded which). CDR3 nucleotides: TGTGCCAGCAGACCCCCGACAGGGAGCTCCTACAATGAGCAGTTCTTC. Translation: CASRPPTGSSYNEQFF.